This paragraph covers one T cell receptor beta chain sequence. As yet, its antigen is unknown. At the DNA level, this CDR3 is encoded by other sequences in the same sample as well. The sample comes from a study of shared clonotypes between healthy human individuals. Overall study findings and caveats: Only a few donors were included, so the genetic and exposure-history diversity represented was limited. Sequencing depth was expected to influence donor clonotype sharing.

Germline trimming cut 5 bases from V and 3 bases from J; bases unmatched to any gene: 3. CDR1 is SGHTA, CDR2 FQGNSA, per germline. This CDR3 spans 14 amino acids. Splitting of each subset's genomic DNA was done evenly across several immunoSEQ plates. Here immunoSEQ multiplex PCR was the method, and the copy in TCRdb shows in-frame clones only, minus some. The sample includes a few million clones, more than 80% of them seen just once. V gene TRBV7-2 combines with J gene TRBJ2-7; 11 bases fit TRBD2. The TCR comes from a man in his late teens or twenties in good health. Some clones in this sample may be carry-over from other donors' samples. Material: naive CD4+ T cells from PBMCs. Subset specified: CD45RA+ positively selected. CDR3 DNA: TGTGCCAGCAGCCAAACTAGCGGGAGCTACGAGCAGTACTTC. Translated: CASSQTSGSYEQYF.